This TCR beta chain was sequenced during a study of T cells in localized non-small cell lung cancer (dated by TCRdb to 2018 to 2020). Some background on the complete study: The study analyzed T cell repertoires of approximately 240 early-stage NSCLC patients, comparing tumors and uninvolved tumor-adjacent lungs. All 250 or so NSCLC patients in the cohort were treatment-naive and had localized lung tumors that were resected. Of the NSCLC patients, about 130 were male and 85 to 110 were female, and the mean age was around 70 years.

TCR beta CDR3 regions were sequenced from DNA using the immunoSEQ Assay. In the paper's pipeline: To compute T cell density, TCR beta template counts were normalized to usable DNA, which was estimated by amplifying housekeeping genes. Richness was estimated with the preseqR package, extrapolating to 400,000 templates for PBMC samples and 120,000 templates for tissue samples. Clonality was defined by subtracting Pielou's evenness from one. Tissue-enriched TCRs were identified by differential abundance testing using productive amino-acid clonotypes, minimum total count 5 and alpha 0.1. The Jaccard Index and the Morisita Overlap Index were used to quantify repertoire overlap between compartments. GLIPH grouped TCR beta CDR3s together with public tetramer-defined viral CDR3s, and a viral motif had to include at least three viral sequences and also show V-gene enrichment. The table comes from immuneACCESS by way of TCRdb, which keeps in-frame sequences with V and J called. Part of the clones is missing from these tables; in studies checked, under half for an unresolved V gene and the rest for unknown reasons. V and J calls plus clone size are reproduced from that table; the DNA served to infer D and trimming. Present in this sample are 2,300 or so clones, roughly a third of which were seen just once. 24% of the sample goes to the ten largest clones.

Findings and caveats that apply to the study as a whole: A median of roughly 50 of the top 100 tumor clones turned up in the paired uninvolved adjacent lung, and approximately 30 of those clones also ranked among the top 100 of that same adjacent lung. Because the study design was exploratory, TCR variables were selected using unadjusted p-values without false-discovery rate correction. Uninvolved tumor-adjacent lung showed the highest T cell clonality, higher than tumor, which suggests more focused antigenic responses in the uninvolved tumor-adjacent lung. Higher T cell density in blood was associated with longer overall survival, whereas higher clonality in adjacent lung was associated with shorter survival. Because multi-region tumor sequencing was not performed, intratumor heterogeneity could not be ruled out.

Uninvolved adjacent lung was taken at least 2 cm from the tumor margin and confirmed free of atypia by two independent pathologists. At diagnosis, tumor, uninvolved tumor-adjacent lung and peripheral blood were collected and then preserved as a mix of FFPE and fresh-frozen material. Based on its abundance in the sample, this clone is medium-sized (0.01 to 0.1%). Its antigen is not yet known. No clone much larger than this one lies a single base away; base qualities are absent. Other DNA variants within this sample encode the same CDR3. The V and J ends are trimmed by 5 bases and 1 base, leaving 2 bases between them. Measured from the cysteine to the phenylalanine, the CDR3 is 11 residues long. Just the 33-base CDR3 DNA is kept, in frame starting at base 1.

Recombination connected TRBV6-7 to TRBJ1-2, with no reliable assignment of the D segment. TRBV6-7 is an ORF, with its function uncertain. This clonotype originated in a male donor older than 55 with stage I lung adenocarcinoma. This material consisted of normal lung tissue next to the tumor, taken before any cancer treatment. CDR3 loop: CASSDNYGYTF. The sequenced DNA: TGTGCCAGCAGTGATAACTATGGCTACACCTTC.